The clone carrying this TCR beta chain has more than one count but fewer than ten. Its target is unknown. The CDR3 is made up of 15 amino acids. Germline CDR1 and CDR2: LNHDA and SQIVND (reference sequence). The V end was cut by 5 bases, the J end by 2 bases, with 13 bases between. This entry belongs to a study of cytomegalovirus exposure and HLA in healthy donors. Looking at the study overall: An early data release held around 80 million unique TCRs from HLA-typed donors.

Study-wide findings and caveats: Some V segments, including TRBV6-2 and TRBV6-3, were excluded as indistinguishable.

PCR primers comprised 60 Vbeta and 13 Jbeta primers. Sequenced by immunoSEQ multiplex PCR; TCRdb stores in-frame clones only, minus some. This sample has roughly 200,000 clones, with roughly 78% found just once. V usage is TRBV19 and J usage is TRBJ2-1; possibly TRBD2 for D (6 bases). What was sequenced was PBMCs. This sequence originates from a woman under 40 in good health and CMV-seropositive. In DNA form, the CDR3 reads TGTGCCAGTAGTCGAACTAGCCCCACCTACAATGAGCAGTTCTTC. Its protein product is CASSRTSPTYNEQFF. Together with reference TRBV19 and TRBJ2-1, the CDR3 gives the full variable domain: DGGITQSPKYLFRKEGQNVTLSCEQNLNHDAMYWYRQDPGQGLRLIYYSQIVNDFQKGDIAEGYSVSREKKESFPLTVTSAQKNPTAFYLCASSRTSPTYNEQFFGPGTRLTVL.